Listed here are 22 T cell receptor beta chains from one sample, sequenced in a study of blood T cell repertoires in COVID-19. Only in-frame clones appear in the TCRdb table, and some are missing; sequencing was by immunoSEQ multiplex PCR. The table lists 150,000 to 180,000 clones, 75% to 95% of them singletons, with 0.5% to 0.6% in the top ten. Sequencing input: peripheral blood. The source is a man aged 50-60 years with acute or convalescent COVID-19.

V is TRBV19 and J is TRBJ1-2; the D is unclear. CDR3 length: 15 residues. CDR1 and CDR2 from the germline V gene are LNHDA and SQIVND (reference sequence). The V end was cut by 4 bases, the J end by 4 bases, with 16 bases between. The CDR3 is CASSTAPQTLYGYTF. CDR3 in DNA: TGTGCCAGTAGTACGGCCCCACAGACGCTCTATGGCTACACCTTC. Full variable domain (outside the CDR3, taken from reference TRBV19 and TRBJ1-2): DGGITQSPKYLFRKEGQNVTLSCEQNLNHDAMYWYRQDPGQGLRLIYYSQIVNDFQKGDIAEGYSVSREKKESFPLTVTSAQKNPTAFYLCASSTAPQTLYGYTFGSGTRLTVV.

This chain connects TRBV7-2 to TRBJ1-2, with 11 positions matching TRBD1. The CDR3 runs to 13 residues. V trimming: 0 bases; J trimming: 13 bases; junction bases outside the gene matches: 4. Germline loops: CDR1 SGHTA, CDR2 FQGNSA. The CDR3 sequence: CASSLADRGRLTF. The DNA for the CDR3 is TGTGCCAGCAGCTTAGCGGACAGGGGGCGACTCACCTTC.

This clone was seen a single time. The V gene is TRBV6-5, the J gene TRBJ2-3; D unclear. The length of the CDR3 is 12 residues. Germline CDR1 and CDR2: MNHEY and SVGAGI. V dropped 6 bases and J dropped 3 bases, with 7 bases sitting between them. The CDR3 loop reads CASRLETDTQYF. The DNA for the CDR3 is TGTGCCAGCAGGCTAGAGACAGATACGCAGTATTTT.

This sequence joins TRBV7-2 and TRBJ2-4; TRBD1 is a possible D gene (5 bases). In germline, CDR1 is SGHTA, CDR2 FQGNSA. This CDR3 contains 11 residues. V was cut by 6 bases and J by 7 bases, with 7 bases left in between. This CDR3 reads CASSPGNIQYF. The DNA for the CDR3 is TGTGCCAGCAGTCCAGGGAACATTCAGTACTTC.

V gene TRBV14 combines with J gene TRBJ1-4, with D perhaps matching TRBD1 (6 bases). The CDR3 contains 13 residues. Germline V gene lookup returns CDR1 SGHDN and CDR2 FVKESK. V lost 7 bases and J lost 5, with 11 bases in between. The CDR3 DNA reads TGTGCCAGCAATCGACAGGCAAATGAAAAACTGTTTTTT. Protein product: CASNRQANEKLFF.

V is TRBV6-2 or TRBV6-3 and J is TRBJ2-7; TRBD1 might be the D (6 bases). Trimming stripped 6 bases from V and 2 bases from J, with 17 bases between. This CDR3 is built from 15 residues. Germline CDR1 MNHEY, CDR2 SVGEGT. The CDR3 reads CASSHGHRAAYEQYV. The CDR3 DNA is TGTGCCAGCAGCCACGGCCACAGGGCTGCCTACGAGCAGTACGTC.

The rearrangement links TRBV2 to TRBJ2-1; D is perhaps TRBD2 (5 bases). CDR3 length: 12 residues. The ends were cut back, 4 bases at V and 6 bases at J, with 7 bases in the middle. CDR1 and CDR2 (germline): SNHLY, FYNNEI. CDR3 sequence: CASSGLSNEQFF. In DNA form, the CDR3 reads TGTGCCAGCAGTGGACTATCCAATGAGCAGTTCTTC. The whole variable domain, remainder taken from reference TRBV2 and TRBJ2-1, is EPEVTQTPSHQVTQMGQEVILRCVPISNHLYFYWYRQILGQKVEFLVSFYNNEISEKSEIFDDQFSVERPDGSNFTLKIRSTKLEDSAMYFCASSGLSNEQFFGPGTRLTVL.

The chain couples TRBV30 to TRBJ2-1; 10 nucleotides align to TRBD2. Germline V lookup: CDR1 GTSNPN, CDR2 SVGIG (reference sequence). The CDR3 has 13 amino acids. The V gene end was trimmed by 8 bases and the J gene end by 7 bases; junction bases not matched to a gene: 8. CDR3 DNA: TGTGCCGGAAGCGGGGGGGCGTGGAATGAGCAGTTCTTC. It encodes CAGSGGAWNEQFF.

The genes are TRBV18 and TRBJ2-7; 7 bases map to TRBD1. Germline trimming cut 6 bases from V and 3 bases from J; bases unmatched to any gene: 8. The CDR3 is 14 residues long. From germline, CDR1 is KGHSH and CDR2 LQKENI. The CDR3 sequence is CASSSGTVNYEQYF. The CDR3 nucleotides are TGTGCCAGCTCCTCAGGGACAGTAAACTACGAGCAGTACTTC. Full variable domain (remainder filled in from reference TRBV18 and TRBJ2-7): NAGVMQNPRHLVRRRGQEARLRCSPMKGHSHVYWYRQLPEEGLKFMVYLQKENIIDESGMPKERFSAEFPKEGPSILRIQQVVRGDSAAYFCASSSGTVNYEQYFGPGTRLTVT.

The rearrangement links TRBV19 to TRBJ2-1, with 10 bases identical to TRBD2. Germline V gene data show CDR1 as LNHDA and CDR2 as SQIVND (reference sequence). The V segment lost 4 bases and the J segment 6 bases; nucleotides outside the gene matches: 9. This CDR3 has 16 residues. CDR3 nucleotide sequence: TGTGCCAGTAGTAAGGGACTAGCGAGAGGGACCAATGAGCAGTTCTTC. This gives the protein CASSKGLARGTNEQFF.

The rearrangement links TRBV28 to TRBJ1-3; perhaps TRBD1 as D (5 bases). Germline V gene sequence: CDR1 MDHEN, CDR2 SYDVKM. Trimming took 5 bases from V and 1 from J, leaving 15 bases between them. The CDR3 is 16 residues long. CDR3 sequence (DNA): TGTGCCAGCAGTAGGCGGGACCGACTTTCTGGAAACACCATATATTTT. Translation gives CASSRRDRLSGNTIYF.

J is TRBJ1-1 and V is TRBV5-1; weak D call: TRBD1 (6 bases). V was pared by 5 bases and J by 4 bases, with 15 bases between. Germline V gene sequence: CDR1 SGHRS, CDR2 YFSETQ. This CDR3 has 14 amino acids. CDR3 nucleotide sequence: TGCGCCAGCAGTTCACAGGGAGCTGGCACTGAAGCTTTCTTT. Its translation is CASSSQGAGTEAFF.

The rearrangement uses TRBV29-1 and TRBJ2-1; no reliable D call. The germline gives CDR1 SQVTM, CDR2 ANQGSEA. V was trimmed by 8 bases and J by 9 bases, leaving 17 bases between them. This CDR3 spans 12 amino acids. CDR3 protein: CSSSITYREQFF. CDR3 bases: TGCAGCTCTAGTATAACCTATCGTGAGCAGTTCTTC.

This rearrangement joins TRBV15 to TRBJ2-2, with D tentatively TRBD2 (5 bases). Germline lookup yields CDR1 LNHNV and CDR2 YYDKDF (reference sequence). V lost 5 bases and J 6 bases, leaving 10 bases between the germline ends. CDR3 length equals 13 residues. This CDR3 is CATSVLRAGELFF. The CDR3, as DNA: TGTGCCACCAGCGTTTTGAGGGCCGGGGAGCTGTTTTTT.

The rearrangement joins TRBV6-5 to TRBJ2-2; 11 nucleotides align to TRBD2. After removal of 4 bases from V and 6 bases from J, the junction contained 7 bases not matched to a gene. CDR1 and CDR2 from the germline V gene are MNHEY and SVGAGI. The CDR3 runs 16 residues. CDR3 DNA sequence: TGTGCCAGCAGTTCCCTGACTAGCGGGACCGCCGGGGAGCTGTTTTTT. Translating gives CASSSLTSGTAGELFF.

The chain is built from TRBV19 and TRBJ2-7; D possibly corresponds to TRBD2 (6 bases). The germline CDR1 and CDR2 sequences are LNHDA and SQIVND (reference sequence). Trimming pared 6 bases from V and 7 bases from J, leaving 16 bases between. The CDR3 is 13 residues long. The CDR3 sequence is CASRPAPAGEQYF. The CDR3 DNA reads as TGTGCCAGTAGACCGGCTCCGGCGGGGGAGCAGTACTTC.

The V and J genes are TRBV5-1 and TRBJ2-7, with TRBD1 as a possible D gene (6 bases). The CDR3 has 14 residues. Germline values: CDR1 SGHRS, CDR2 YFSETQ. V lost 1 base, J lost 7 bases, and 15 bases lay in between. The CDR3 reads CASSLQGREGEQYV. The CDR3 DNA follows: TGCGCCAGCAGCTTGCAGGGGCGAGAGGGAGAGCAGTACGTC.

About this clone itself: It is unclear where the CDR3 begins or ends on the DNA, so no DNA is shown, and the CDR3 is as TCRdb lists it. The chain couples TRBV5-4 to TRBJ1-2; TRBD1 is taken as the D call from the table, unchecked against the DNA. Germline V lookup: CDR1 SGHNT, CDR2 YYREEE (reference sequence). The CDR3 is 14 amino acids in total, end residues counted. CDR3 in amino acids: CASSWGTGTFNCTF.

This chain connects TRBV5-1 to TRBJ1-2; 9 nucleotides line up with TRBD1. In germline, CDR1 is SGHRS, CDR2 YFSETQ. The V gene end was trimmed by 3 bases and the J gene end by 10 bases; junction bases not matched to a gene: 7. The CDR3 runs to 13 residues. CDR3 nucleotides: TGCGCCAGCAGCTGGGACAGGGACTCTTTCTACACCTTC. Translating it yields CASSWDRDSFYTF.

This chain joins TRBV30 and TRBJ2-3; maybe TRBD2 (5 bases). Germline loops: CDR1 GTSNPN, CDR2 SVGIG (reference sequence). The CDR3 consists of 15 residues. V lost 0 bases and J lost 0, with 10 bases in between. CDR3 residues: CAWSVGSASTDTQYF. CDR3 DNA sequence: TGTGCCTGGAGTGTGGGGAGTGCTAGCACAGATACGCAGTATTTT.

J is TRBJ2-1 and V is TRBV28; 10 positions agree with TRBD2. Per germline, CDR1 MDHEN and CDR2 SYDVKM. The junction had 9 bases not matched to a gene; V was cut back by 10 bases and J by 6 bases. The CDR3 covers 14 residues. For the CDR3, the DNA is TGTGCCATCACCCCTAGCGGGAGTAGCAATGAGCAGTTCTTC. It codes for CAITPSGSSNEQFF.

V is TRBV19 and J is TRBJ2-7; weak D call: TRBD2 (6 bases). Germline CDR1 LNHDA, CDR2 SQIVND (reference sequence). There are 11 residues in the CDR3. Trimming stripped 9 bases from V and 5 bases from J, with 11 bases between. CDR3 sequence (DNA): TGTGCCAGAGGGGAGGAGGACGAGCAGTACGTC. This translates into CARGEEDEQYV.